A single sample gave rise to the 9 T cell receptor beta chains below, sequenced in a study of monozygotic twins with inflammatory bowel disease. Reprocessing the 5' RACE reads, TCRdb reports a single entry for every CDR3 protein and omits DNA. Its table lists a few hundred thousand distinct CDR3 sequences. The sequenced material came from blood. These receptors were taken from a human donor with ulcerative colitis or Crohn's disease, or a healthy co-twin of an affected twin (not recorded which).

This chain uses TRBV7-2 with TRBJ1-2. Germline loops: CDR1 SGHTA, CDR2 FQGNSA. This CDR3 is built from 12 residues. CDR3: CASRLMVDGYTF.

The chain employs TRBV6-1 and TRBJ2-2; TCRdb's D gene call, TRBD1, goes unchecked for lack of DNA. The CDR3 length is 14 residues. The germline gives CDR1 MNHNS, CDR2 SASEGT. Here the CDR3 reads CASTGTINTGELFF.

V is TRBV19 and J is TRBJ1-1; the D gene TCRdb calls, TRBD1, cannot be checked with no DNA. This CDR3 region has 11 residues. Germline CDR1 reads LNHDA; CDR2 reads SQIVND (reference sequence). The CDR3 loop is CATAGTAEAFF.

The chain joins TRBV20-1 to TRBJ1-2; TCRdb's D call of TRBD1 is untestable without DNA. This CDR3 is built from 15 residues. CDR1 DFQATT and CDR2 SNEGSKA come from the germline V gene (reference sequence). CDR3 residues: CSGLGTTESNYGYTF.

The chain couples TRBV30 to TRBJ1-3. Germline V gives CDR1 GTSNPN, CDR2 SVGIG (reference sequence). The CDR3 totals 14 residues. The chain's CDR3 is CAWSRGGGGNTIYF.

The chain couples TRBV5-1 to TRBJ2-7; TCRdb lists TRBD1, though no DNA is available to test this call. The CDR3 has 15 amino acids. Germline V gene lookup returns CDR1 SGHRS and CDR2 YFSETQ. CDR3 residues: CASSRDRAVSYEQYF.

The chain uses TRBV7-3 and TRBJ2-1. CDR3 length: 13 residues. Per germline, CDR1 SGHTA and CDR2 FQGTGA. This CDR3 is CASGANSGNEQFF.

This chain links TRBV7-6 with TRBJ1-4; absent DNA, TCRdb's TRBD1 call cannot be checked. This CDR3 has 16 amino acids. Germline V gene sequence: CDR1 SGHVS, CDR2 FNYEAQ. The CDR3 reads CASSLVGGSFGEKLFF.

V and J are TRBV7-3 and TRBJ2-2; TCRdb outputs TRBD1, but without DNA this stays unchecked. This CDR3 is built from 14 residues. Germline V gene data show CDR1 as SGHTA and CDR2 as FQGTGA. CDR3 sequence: CASSAPGGTGELFF.